This record looks at one T cell receptor beta chain sequence and its context. The sample comes from a study of blood T cell repertoires in COVID-19. This CDR3 has 14 amino acids. Looked up from germline, CDR1 is KGHSH and CDR2 is LQKENI. V shed 3 bases and J 4 bases; nucleotides not matched to a gene: 3. Original analysis: Reference gene primer amplification yielded estimated nucleated cell counts. The table came from immunoSEQ multiplex PCR; TCRdb's copy has only in-frame clones and leaves some out. The V and J calls and clone size were taken over from that table, and D and trimming were inferred from the DNA. The sample carries a few hundred thousand clones, roughly 90% recorded once.

The clonotype originates from a woman in her 30s who had recovered from COVID-19. The sequenced sample consisted of PBMCs or T cells enriched from blood (not recorded which). V usage is TRBV18 and J usage is TRBJ2-5; 9 bases are a match to TRBD1. The CDR3 reads CASSPVDRGETQYF. CDR3 DNA sequence: TGTGCCAGCTCACCGGTGGACAGGGGAGAGACCCAGTACTTC.